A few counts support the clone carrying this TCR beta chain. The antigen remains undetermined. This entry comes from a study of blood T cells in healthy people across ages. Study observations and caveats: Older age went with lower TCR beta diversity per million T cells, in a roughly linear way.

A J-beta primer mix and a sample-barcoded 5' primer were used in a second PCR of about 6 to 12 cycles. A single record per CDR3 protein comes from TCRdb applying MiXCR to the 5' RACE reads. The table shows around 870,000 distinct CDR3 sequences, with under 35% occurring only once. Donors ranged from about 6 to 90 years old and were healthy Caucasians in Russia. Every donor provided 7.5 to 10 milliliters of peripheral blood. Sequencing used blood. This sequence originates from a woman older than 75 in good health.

The CDR3 reads CASKVALSSYEQYF. The CDR3 DNA follows: TGTGCCAGCAAGGTAGCCTTAAGCTCCTACGAGCAGTACTTC. The chain recombines TRBV7-2 with TRBJ2-7; D remains unclear. The germline V gene encodes CDR1 SGHTA and CDR2 FQGNSA. With 7 bases removed from V and 0 bases from J, the gap between germline ends came to 13 bases. The CDR3 consists of 14 residues.